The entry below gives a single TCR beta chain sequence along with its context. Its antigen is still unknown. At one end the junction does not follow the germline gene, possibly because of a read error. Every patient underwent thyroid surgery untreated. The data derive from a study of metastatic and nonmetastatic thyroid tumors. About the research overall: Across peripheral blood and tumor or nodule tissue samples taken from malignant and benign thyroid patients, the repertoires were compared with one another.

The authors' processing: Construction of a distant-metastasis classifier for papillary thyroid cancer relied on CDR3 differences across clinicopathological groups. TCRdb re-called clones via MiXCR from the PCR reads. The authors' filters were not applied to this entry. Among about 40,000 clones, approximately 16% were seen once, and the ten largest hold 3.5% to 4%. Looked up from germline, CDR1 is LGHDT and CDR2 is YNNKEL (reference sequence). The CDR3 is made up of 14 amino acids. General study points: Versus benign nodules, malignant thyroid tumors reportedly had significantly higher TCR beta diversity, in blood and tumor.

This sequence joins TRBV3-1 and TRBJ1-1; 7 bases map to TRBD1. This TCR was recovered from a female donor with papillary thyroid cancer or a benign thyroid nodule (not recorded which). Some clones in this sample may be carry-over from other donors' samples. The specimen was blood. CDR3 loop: CTSTSGTANTEAFF. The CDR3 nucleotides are TGTACCAGCACCTCTGGGACAGCGAACACTGAAGCTTTCTTT.